This TCR beta chain is drawn from a study of T-cell reconstitution after alpha-beta-depleted transplantation in children. General study results and limits: Several hundred expanded graft clones reportedly were the source of alpha-beta T cells about two months after transplant. The study traced high day-60 TCRbeta diversity in some patients to surviving recipient T cells and thymic progenitors. A year had passed since transplant, and T-cell counts and diversity by then came mostly from newly produced T cells.

This clonotype was found a few times. Its specificity is unknown. TCRbeta library preparation incorporated unique molecular identifiers. MiXCR, applied by TCRdb to the PCR reads, yields one record per CDR3 protein. The sample lists approximately 79,000 distinct CDR3 sequences, around 18% occurring once. V was pared by 4 bases and J by 0 bases, with 5 bases of the junction left unmatched. Per the germline V gene, CDR1 is KGHDR and CDR2 is SFDVKD. The CDR3 length is 16 residues. This sequence was found in a male patient between 2 and 10 years old who had a stem cell transplant for acute lymphoblastic leukemia, so the T cells may come from the graft donor. This chain links TRBV24-1 with TRBJ1-5, with 7 bases identical to TRBD1. The source material was PBMCs, mostly from graft donor cells, sampled 360 days after TCRalphabeta/CD19-depleted stem cell transplant. The CDR3 DNA reads as TGTGCCACCAGTGACGGGACAGAATATAGCAATCAGCCCCAGCATTTT. It encodes CATSDGTEYSNQPQHF.